This T cell receptor (beta chain) was sequenced during a study of blood T cell repertoires in COVID-19. Overall study context: Whether acute or convalescent, the COVID-19 samples came from the United States, Italy and Spain. The analysed material was cDNA or gDNA that came from T cells, B-cell-depleted T cells, or PBMCs.

CDR3 size: 17 residues. CDR1 SGHVS and CDR2 FQNEAQ come from the germline V gene. Trimming took 3 bases from V and 5 from J; bases not matched to a gene: 12. Original processing methods: Researchers report that nucleated cell counts were estimated from reference gene primer amplification. Libraries were prepared by immunoSEQ multiplex PCR; TCRdb keeps only in-frame clonotypes and omits some of them. D and trimming were read from the DNA, whereas the V and J calls and clone size are those reported in that table. The data contain 150,000 to 200,000 clones, approximately 79% of them singletons. The sequence derives from an elderly woman with acute or convalescent COVID-19. The genes are TRBV7-8 and TRBJ2-5; 10 bases agree with TRBD2. The specimen was peripheral blood. The CDR3 sequence: CASSFMTSGSTGETQYF. CDR3 coding DNA: TGTGCCAGCAGCTTCATGACTAGCGGGTCCACAGGGGAGACCCAGTACTTC.